The 27 T cell receptor beta chains presented below share a single source sample, sequenced in a study of blood T cell repertoires in COVID-19. Clones were sequenced by immunoSEQ multiplex PCR, and TCRdb holds only the in-frame ones, with some missing. The sample holds just over 300,000 clones; roughly 90% are singletons and the top ten take 8% to 10%. Sequencing input: PBMCs or T cells enriched from blood (not recorded which). The receptors originated from a woman aged 40 to 49 who had recovered from COVID-19.

V is TRBV29-1 and J is TRBJ1-3; TRBD1 aligns across 8 bases. Per germline, CDR1 SQVTM and CDR2 ANQGSEA. The CDR3 sequence is 14 residues long. V lost 6 bases and J lost 0; bases outside the gene matches: 4. As DNA, the CDR3 is TGCAGCGTAAGGACAGGGTCCTCTGGAAACACCATATATTTT. This sequence encodes CSVRTGSSGNTIYF.

The genes are TRBV29-1 and TRBJ1-1; 7 positions match TRBD1. Germline values: CDR1 SQVTM, CDR2 ANQGSEA. The CDR3 extends over 15 amino acids. V trimming: 3 bases; J trimming: 2 bases; junction bases outside the gene matches: 9. CDR3 sequence (DNA): TGCAGCGTTGAGCTTAGGGGGCGAGCTAACACTGAAGCTTTCTTT. As protein: CSVELRGRANTEAFF. The full variable domain, completed using reference TRBV29-1 and TRBJ1-1, is SAVISQKPSRDICQRGTSLTIQCQVDSQVTMMFWYRQQPGQSLTLIATANQGSEATYESGFVIDKFPISRPNLTFSTLTVSNMSPEDSSIYLCSVELRGRANTEAFFGQGTRLTVV.

This chain connects TRBV29-1 to TRBJ2-1, with D possibly matching TRBD1 (5 bases). Per the germline V gene, CDR1 is SQVTM and CDR2 is ANQGSEA. V was shortened by 7 bases and J by 8 bases, with 21 bases between the two germline ends. The CDR3 spans 14 residues. CDR3 sequence: CSAQQAVGNDEQFF. In DNA, the CDR3 is TGCAGCGCCCAACAGGCTGTGGGCAATGATGAGCAGTTCTTC.

The chain combines TRBV28 with TRBJ1-2; D ambiguous. The CDR3 spans 11 residues. Trimming shortened V by 6 bases and J by 4 bases, and 6 bases separated the two germline ends. CDR1 and CDR2 from the germline V gene are MDHEN and SYDVKM. In DNA, the CDR3 is TGTGCCAGCAGGGCAGTCTATGGCTACACCTTC. It yields the protein CASRAVYGYTF.

The CDR3 is CASSISSGATDTQYF. CDR3 sequence (DNA): TGTGCCAGTAGTATTAGTAGCGGGGCCACAGATACGCAGTATTTT. V and J are TRBV19 and TRBJ2-3, with 8 bases matching TRBD2. The CDR3 extends over 15 amino acids. V shed 3 bases and J 2 bases; nucleotides not matched to a gene: 4. Germline V gives CDR1 LNHDA, CDR2 SQIVND (reference sequence).

The chain combines TRBV11-3 with TRBJ2-1; TRBD2 is a possible D gene (6 bases). V dropped 5 bases and J dropped 4 bases, with 12 bases sitting between them. The CDR3 length is 14 residues. CDR1 SGHNT and CDR2 YENEEA come from the germline V gene. The CDR3 loop reads CASSPAEGYNEQFF. CDR3 in DNA: TGTGCCAGCAGCCCAGCGGAGGGTTACAATGAGCAGTTCTTC.

The rearrangement links TRBV30 to TRBJ1-1; 12 nucleotides agree with TRBD1. With V trimmed by 0 bases and J by 1 base, 24 bases remained unmatched. This CDR3 is built from 23 residues. Germline loops: CDR1 GTSNPN, CDR2 SVGIG (reference sequence). Here the CDR3 reads CAWSVRDRGRAVPTYRGNTEAFF. The CDR3 coding sequence is TGTGCCTGGAGTGTAAGGGACAGGGGGCGAGCGGTTCCGACATATAGGGGGAACACTGAAGCTTTCTTT. Combining the CDR3 with reference TRBV30 and TRBJ1-1 gives the whole variable domain SQTIHQWPATLVQPVGSPLSLECTVEGTSNPNLYWYRQAAGRGLQLLFYSVGIGQISSEVPQNLSASRPQDRQFILSSKKLLLSDSGFYLCAWSVRDRGRAVPTYRGNTEAFFGQGTRLTVV.

The chain links TRBV4-3 to TRBJ2-6; 7 nucleotides align to TRBD1. CDR1 and CDR2 from the germline V gene are LGHNA and YSLEER. V lost 4 bases to trimming and J lost 0 bases; unmatched junction nucleotides: 9. The CDR3 length is 18 residues. CDR3 DNA: TGCGCCAGCAGCCCAAGTCCCGGGACAGTCTCTGGGGCCAACGTCCTGACTTTC. Translated: CASSPSPGTVSGANVLTF.

A few counts support this clone. The rearrangement links TRBV5-1 to TRBJ1-1; 11 nucleotides line up with TRBD1. The trim removed 3 bases at V and 5 bases at J, leaving 6 bases unmatched. This CDR3 has 15 residues. CDR1 SGHRS and CDR2 YFSETQ come from the germline V gene. The CDR3 bases are TGCGCCAGCAGCTACGGACAGGGGGCACGTACTGAAGCTTTCTTT. It encodes CASSYGQGARTEAFF.

This clone appeared once. The chain links TRBV11-3 to TRBJ1-6; D ambiguous. Germline CDR1 is SGHNT and CDR2 is YENEEA. This CDR3 spans 14 amino acids. The V end was cut by 4 bases, the J end by 0 bases, with 4 bases between. CDR3 in amino acids: CASSSRSYNSPLHF. The DNA for the CDR3 is TGTGCCAGCAGCTCCCGCTCCTATAATTCACCCCTCCACTTT.

The chain links TRBV28 to TRBJ2-7, with TRBD2 matching over 12 bases. V lost 5 bases, J lost 4 bases, and 9 bases stayed unmatched. This CDR3 has 16 residues. Germline V gives CDR1 MDHEN, CDR2 SYDVKM. The DNA of the CDR3 is TGTGCCAGCAGTCGATCTAGCGGGAGGGCCACTTACGAGCAGTACTTC. As protein: CASSRSSGRATYEQYF.

The rearrangement joins TRBV3-1 (or the pseudogene TRBV3-2) to TRBJ2-2, with a weak D call TRBD2 (5 bases). With 4 bases removed from V and 4 bases from J, the gap between germline ends came to 10 bases. The germline gives CDR1 LGHDT, CDR2 YNNKEL (reference sequence). This CDR3 comprises 14 residues. The CDR3 sequence is CASSLSGVTGELFF. CDR3 sequence (DNA): TGTGCCAGCAGCCTAAGCGGAGTCACCGGGGAGCTGTTTTTT.

This clone was picked up one time. The rearrangement joins TRBV10-2 to TRBJ1-2, with TRBD1 as a possible D gene (5 bases). This CDR3 is 15 amino acids long. Trimming pared 3 bases from V and 3 bases from J, leaving 14 bases between. The germline CDR1 and CDR2 sequences are WSHSY and SAAADI. The chain's CDR3 is CASSETIGGDYGYTF. The CDR3, as DNA: TGCGCCAGCAGTGAAACCATCGGGGGGGACTATGGCTACACCTTC.

In this sample, this clone turned up once. CDR3 DNA: TGCAGCCTGAGACAGGGGACCGGGGAGCTGTTTTTT. It specifies CSLRQGTGELFF. The chain couples TRBV29-1 to TRBJ2-2; the match to TRBD1 covers 8 bases. The length of the CDR3 is 12 residues. V shed 8 bases, J shed 5 bases, and the junction held 4 bases outside the gene matches. Germline V gives CDR1 SQVTM, CDR2 ANQGSEA.

V gene TRBV3-1 (or the pseudogene TRBV3-2) combines with J gene TRBJ2-5; no reliable D call. Germline lookup yields CDR1 LGHDT and CDR2 YNNKEL (reference sequence). Trimming took 1 base from V and 5 from J, leaving 11 bases between them. The CDR3 length is 14 residues. Written as DNA, the CDR3 is TGTGCCAGCAGCCAAGCCTCCTCGTTCGAGACCCAGTACTTC. Its protein is CASSQASSFETQYF.

This clone was picked up one time. The chain employs TRBV28 and TRBJ1-5; D remains unclear. The length of the CDR3 is 12 residues. CDR1 MDHEN and CDR2 SYDVKM come from the germline V gene. V was trimmed by 5 bases and J by 5 bases, leaving 7 bases between them. The CDR3 DNA reads as TGTGCCAGCAGTCCGGTAGATCAGCCCCAGCATTTT. As protein: CASSPVDQPQHF.

Only a few counts were recorded for this clone. The chain links TRBV27 to TRBJ1-6; 8 bases are a match to TRBD1. CDR1 MNHEY and CDR2 SMNVEV come from the germline V gene (reference sequence). The CDR3 has 14 amino acids. The trim removed 5 bases at V and 9 bases at J, leaving 6 bases unmatched. The CDR3 region is CASSPITGGSPLHF. The CDR3 nucleotides read TGTGCCAGCAGTCCGATTACAGGGGGTTCACCCCTCCACTTT.

CDR3 protein: CASSLYTPTDRGNYGYTF. The DNA of the CDR3 is TGTGCCAGCTCACTTTACACCCCCACGGACAGGGGTAACTATGGCTACACCTTC. The chain uses TRBV18 and TRBJ1-2; TRBD1 matches at 9 bases. The CDR3 runs to 18 residues. Germline V lookup: CDR1 KGHSH, CDR2 LQKENI. V gave up 4 bases and J gave up 1 base; unmatched junction bases: 13. The whole variable domain, filled in from reference TRBV18 and TRBJ1-2, reads NAGVMQNPRHLVRRRGQEARLRCSPMKGHSHVYWYRQLPEEGLKFMVYLQKENIIDESGMPKERFSAEFPKEGPSILRIQQVVRGDSAAYFCASSLYTPTDRGNYGYTFGSGTRLTVV.

The chain combines TRBV7-2 with TRBJ2-1; TRBD1 matches 7 bases. The CDR3 spans 15 residues. The germline V gene encodes CDR1 SGHTA and CDR2 FQGNSA. V trimming: 5 bases; J trimming: 4 bases; junction bases outside the gene matches: 8. CDR3 nucleotide sequence: TGTGCCAGCAGCCTTCGGGACAGTTCATACAATGAGCAGTTCTTC. It translates to CASSLRDSSYNEQFF.

This clone was observed once. V usage is TRBV5-4 and J usage is TRBJ2-7, with a possible D match to TRBD2 (6 bases). The CDR3 has 13 amino acids. With 4 bases removed from V and 4 bases from J, the gap between germline ends came to 12 bases. CDR1 SGHNT and CDR2 YYREEE come from the germline V gene (reference sequence). The CDR3 here is CASSAGPSYEQYF. CDR3 nucleotide sequence: TGTGCCAGCAGCGCGGGACCGAGTTACGAGCAGTACTTC. The full variable domain, completed using reference TRBV5-4 and TRBJ2-7, is ETGVTQSPTHLIKTRGQQVTLRCSSQSGHNTVSWYQQALGQGPQFIFQYYREEENGRGNFPPRFSGLQFPNYSSELNVNALELDDSALYLCASSAGPSYEQYFGPGTRLTVT.

Here the CDR3 DNA reads TGTGCCAGCAGCAAAGCGCTCGAGTCAACTAATGAAAAACTGTTTTTT. It translates to CASSKALESTNEKLFF. The chain uses TRBV21-1 and TRBJ1-4. TRBV21-1 is recorded as a pseudogene. This CDR3 comprises 16 residues.

The V and J genes are TRBV27 and TRBJ2-7; D not resolved. Germline CDR1 is MNHEY and CDR2 is SMNVEV (reference sequence). Trimming pared 2 bases from V and 5 bases from J, leaving 10 bases between. The CDR3 contains 13 residues. The CDR3 region is CASSLNSLDEQYF. CDR3 nucleotides: TGTGCCAGCAGTTTAAACTCTCTAGACGAGCAGTACTTC.

The chain combines TRBV28 with TRBJ1-5; D gene ambiguous. The CDR3 length is 11 residues. Germline V gives CDR1 MDHEN, CDR2 SYDVKM. V lost 6 bases and J 6 bases, leaving 6 bases between the germline ends. The CDR3 here is CASSPGQPQHF. The CDR3 nucleotides are TGTGCCAGCAGCCCCGGTCAGCCCCAGCATTTT. Looking up the rest from reference TRBV28 and TRBJ1-5 gives the full variable domain: DVKVTQSSRYLVKRTGEKVFLECVQDMDHENMFWYRQDPGLGLRLIYFSYDVKMKEKGDIPEGYSVSREKKERFSLILESASTNQTSMYLCASSPGQPQHFGDGTRLSIL.

This clone occurred once. The chain carries TRBV6-4 and TRBJ2-2; 14 nucleotides match TRBD2. Trimming took 5 bases from V and 5 from J; bases not matched to a gene: 16. This CDR3 spans 20 amino acids. CDR1 is MRHNA and CDR2 is SNTAGT in the germline V gene. Here the CDR3 reads CASSSPGQGLAGDETGELFF. In DNA, the CDR3 is TGTGCCAGCAGTTCTCCGGGACAGGGACTAGCGGGAGACGAAACCGGGGAGCTGTTTTTT.

This clone was counted a single time. The chain employs TRBV6-5 and TRBJ2-3, with unresolved D. The germline CDR1 and CDR2 sequences are MNHEY and SVGAGI. V was shortened by 3 bases and J by 7 bases, with 11 bases between the two germline ends. The CDR3 contains 13 residues. CDR3 coding DNA: TGTGCCAGCAGTTATACGGGTTCATATACGCAGTATTTT. Amino acid sequence: CASSYTGSYTQYF.

The rearrangement links TRBV27 to TRBJ2-6; D possibly corresponds to TRBD2 (5 bases). CDR3 length equals 17 residues. The germline CDR1 and CDR2 sequences are MNHEY and SMNVEV (reference sequence). Between the trimmed V and J ends, which lost 5 bases and 2 bases, there was a span of 16 bases. The CDR3 nucleotides are TGTGCCAGCAGTAAGGACCAGAGGGTCCCTGGGGCCAACGTCCTGACTTTC. Translation: CASSKDQRVPGANVLTF.

This chain links TRBV28 with TRBJ1-4, with 8 positions matching TRBD1. Germline V CDR1 and CDR2: MDHEN, SYDVKM. Trimming took 5 bases from V and 7 from J; bases not matched to a gene: 9. There are 15 residues in the CDR3. CDR3 in DNA: TGTGCCAGCAGTGCCCTCCAGGGGGCTAGTGAAAAACTGTTTTTT. Residues: CASSALQGASEKLFF.